One sample yielded the 16 T cell receptor beta chains listed below, sequenced in a study of blood T cell repertoires in COVID-19. Data came from immunoSEQ multiplex PCR; TCRdb stores just in-frame clones and leaves some out. The sample holds 190,000 or so clones, approximately 85% seen once. The sample consisted of peripheral blood. These receptors were taken from a woman aged 80 or older with acute or convalescent COVID-19.

This sequence joins TRBV7-6 and TRBJ2-7; TRBD1 matches at 8 bases. Germline V gene lookup returns CDR1 SGHVS and CDR2 FNYEAQ. V was clipped by 5 bases and J by 3 bases; unmatched bases: 6. CDR3 length: 14 amino acids. The CDR3 bases are TGTGCCAGCAGCGTAGACAGGGGATTCTACGAGCAGTACTTC. It codes for CASSVDRGFYEQYF.

Turning to this clone: Other nucleotide sequences in the sample specify the same CDR3. V is TRBV7-2 and J is TRBJ1-2; D might be TRBD1 (6 bases). The V end was cut by 5 bases, the J end by 2 bases, with 12 bases between. Germline V lookup: CDR1 SGHTA, CDR2 FQGNSA. This CDR3 comprises 14 residues. The CDR3 spells CASSPGAGNYGYTF. The CDR3 nucleotides read TGTGCCAGCAGCCCAGGGGCAGGGAACTATGGCTACACCTTC.

V gene TRBV6-2 or TRBV6-3 combines with J gene TRBJ2-2; D unresolved. V lost 2 bases and J lost 6, with 4 bases in between. Germline V gene sequence: CDR1 MNHEY, CDR2 SVGEGT. The CDR3 has 12 residues. The CDR3 region is CASSYQAGELFF. CDR3 sequence (DNA): TGTGCCAGCAGTTACCAGGCCGGGGAGCTGTTTTTT.

The chain combines TRBV1 with TRBJ2-7; TRBD2, the table's D call, lacks a check against the DNA. TRBV1 is reported as a pseudogene. The CDR3 is 14 amino acids. This CDR3 is CTSNLEAQYYEQYF. DNA of the CDR3: TGCACCAGCAACCTGGAGGCCCAATATTACGAGCAGTACTTC.

The chain recombines TRBV12-3 or TRBV12-4 with TRBJ1-1, with TRBD1 as a possible D gene (6 bases). This CDR3 comprises 13 residues. The V and J ends lost 7 bases and 4 bases respectively, with 13 bases between them. CDR3 amino acids: CASTSSRGTEAFF. CDR3 bases: TGTGCCAGCACCTCATCCAGGGGCACTGAAGCTTTCTTT.

CDR3 in DNA: TGTGCCAGTCGGAGCGGGGGAGCCCCGGGGACCCAGTACTTC. Amino acid sequence: CASRSGGAPGTQYF. V usage is TRBV19 and J usage is TRBJ2-5, with 8 bases matching TRBD2. V was clipped by 8 bases and J by 7 bases; unmatched bases: 12. Germline V lookup: CDR1 LNHDA, CDR2 SQIVND (reference sequence). The length of the CDR3 is 14 residues.

CDR3 protein: CASSIAGMEGYEQYF. CDR3 sequence (DNA): TGTGCCAGTAGTATAGCCGGGATGGAAGGCTACGAGCAGTACTTC. The J gene is TRBJ2-7, the V gene TRBV19; TRBD2 is a possible D gene (5 bases). V was cut by 1 base and J by 3 bases, with 13 bases left in between. Germline V gene data show CDR1 as LNHDA and CDR2 as SQIVND (reference sequence). CDR3 length: 15 residues. Looking up the rest from reference TRBV19 and TRBJ2-7 gives the full variable domain: DGGITQSPKYLFRKEGQNVTLSCEQNLNHDAMYWYRQDPGQGLRLIYYSQIVNDFQKGDIAEGYSVSREKKESFPLTVTSAQKNPTAFYLCASSIAGMEGYEQYFGPGTRLTVT.

The chain recombines TRBV20-1 with TRBJ1-5, with D tentatively TRBD1 (5 bases). The germline CDR1 and CDR2 sequences are DFQATT and SNEGSKA (reference sequence). V lost 3 bases and J 4 bases, leaving 16 bases between the germline ends. The CDR3 is 15 residues long. The CDR3 sequence is CSASRPPGGNQPQHF. The CDR3 DNA is TGCAGTGCTAGTAGGCCACCCGGGGGGAATCAGCCCCAGCATTTT.

The rearrangement joins TRBV27 to TRBJ2-6; a possible D gene is TRBD1 (5 bases). CDR1 and CDR2 (germline): MNHEY, SMNVEV (reference sequence). The length of the CDR3 is 17 residues. Between the trimmed V and J ends, which lost 6 bases and 4 bases, there was a span of 19 bases. CDR3 amino acids: CASRLTSGFTGANVLTF. In nucleotides, the CDR3 is TGTGCCAGCAGGCTCACCTCAGGGTTTACCGGGGCCAACGTCCTGACTTTC.

The chain joins TRBV27 to TRBJ2-7; 8 bases map to TRBD1. V shed 5 bases and J 2 bases; nucleotides not matched to a gene: 11. Germline CDR1 is MNHEY and CDR2 is SMNVEV (reference sequence). This CDR3 has 16 residues. The CDR3 region is CASSPSAGGIAYEQYF. CDR3 nucleotide sequence: TGTGCCAGCAGTCCCTCTGCAGGGGGCATTGCCTACGAGCAGTACTTC.

This sequence joins TRBV18 and TRBJ1-2, with 9 bases fitting TRBD1. The V gene end was trimmed by 1 base and the J gene end by 1 base; junction bases not matched to a gene: 7. This CDR3 has 17 amino acids. Per the germline V gene, CDR1 is KGHSH and CDR2 is LQKENI. CDR3 DNA: TGTGCCAGCTCACCACTCCAGACAGGGGGTTATAACTATGGCTACACCTTC. It specifies CASSPLQTGGYNYGYTF.

The chain carries TRBV5-4 and TRBJ1-1; the match to TRBD1 covers 8 bases. CDR3 length: 15 amino acids. V lost 0 bases and J lost 5; bases outside the gene matches: 6. The germline V gene encodes CDR1 SGHNT and CDR2 YYREEE (reference sequence). CDR3 residues: CASSLGRNRGTEAFF. The CDR3 DNA is TGTGCCAGCAGCTTGGGGCGAAACAGGGGGACTGAAGCTTTCTTT.

The rearrangement links TRBV6-5 to TRBJ1-2; a weak D match, TRBD1 (5 bases). Deletions cut 2 bases from V and 2 bases from J, with 15 bases between. Germline values: CDR1 MNHEY, CDR2 SVGAGI. The CDR3 is 16 residues long. CDR3 coding DNA: TGTGCCAGCAGTTACGAGTCCCGGGGGGTAAACTATGGCTACACCTTC. Amino acids: CASSYESRGVNYGYTF.

The chain is built from TRBV4-3 and TRBJ2-1; 8 bases line up with TRBD2. CDR3 length: 16 amino acids. V dropped 0 bases and J dropped 5; count of bases not matched to a gene: 6. Germline CDR1 and CDR2: LGHNA and YSLEER. The CDR3 reads CASSQEGLAPHNEQFF. The CDR3 DNA sequence: TGCGCCAGCAGCCAAGAAGGACTAGCCCCCCACAATGAGCAGTTCTTC.

The V gene is TRBV19, the J gene TRBJ1-1; 9 nucleotides agree with TRBD1. J gave up 1 base and V 3 bases, and 6 bases lay outside the gene matches. Per germline, CDR1 LNHDA and CDR2 SQIVND (reference sequence). CDR3 length: 16 amino acids. CDR3 in DNA: TGTGCCAGTAGTATCCCACAGGGGGCTGGGAACACTGAAGCTTTCTTT. Amino acids: CASSIPQGAGNTEAFF.

This chain uses TRBV12-5 with TRBJ2-1; TRBD2 agrees at 10 bases. The J segment lost 8 bases and the V segment lost 6 bases, leaving 10 bases of the junction unmatched. Germline CDR1 is LGHNT and CDR2 is FRNRAP. The CDR3 sequence is 15 residues long. The CDR3 DNA is TGTGCTAGTGGCCGAACTAGCGGGATTATCGATGAGCAGTTCTTC. This encodes CASGRTSGIIDEQFF.